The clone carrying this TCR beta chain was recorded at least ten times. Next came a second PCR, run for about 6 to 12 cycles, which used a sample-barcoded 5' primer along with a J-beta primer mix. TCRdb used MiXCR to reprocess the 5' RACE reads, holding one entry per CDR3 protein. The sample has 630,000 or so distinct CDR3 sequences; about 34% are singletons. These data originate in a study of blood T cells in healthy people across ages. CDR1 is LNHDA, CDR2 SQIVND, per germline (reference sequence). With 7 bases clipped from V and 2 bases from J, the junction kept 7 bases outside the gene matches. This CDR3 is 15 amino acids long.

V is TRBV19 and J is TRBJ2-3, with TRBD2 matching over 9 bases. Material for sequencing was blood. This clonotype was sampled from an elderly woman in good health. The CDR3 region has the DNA TGTGCCAGTACCCTAGCGGGGAGATTCACAGATACGCAGTATTTT. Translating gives CASTLAGRFTDTQYF.